This TCR beta chain was sequenced in a study of regulatory T cells in long-lasting Graves disease. Overall study: Freshly diagnosed Graves' patients had used antithyroid drugs for under 3 months.

Whole-study findings and limits: New patients shared about 910 public clonotypes, and persistent patients shared more, with 2,741.

The time point: newly diagnosed GD, antithyroid drugs for less than 3 months. After RNA was extracted from PBMCs, the TCR library was made from it. Patients were enrolled at an endocrinology department in Xi'an, China. Into tubes containing EDTA, approximately 9 milliliters of peripheral blood were drawn. Both iRepertoire HTBI primers and Arm-PCR of CDR3 regions were used to build the TCR beta libraries. TCRdb re-analysed the multiplex PCR reads in MiXCR, keeping a single row per CDR3 protein. The sample lists about 440,000 distinct CDR3 sequences; 15% to 20% were seen once. In regard to this clonotype: Its antigen is not identified.

The data were also submitted as part of a second study, on T cells in Graves' hyperthyroidism and ophthalmopathy.

The sample consisted of peripheral blood mononuclear cells (PBMCs), taken at new diagnosis, from a patient treated with antithyroid drugs. This TCR was recovered from a woman in her thirties with Graves disease.

CDR3 in amino acids: CASGGLAGGKGNEQFF. DNA of the CDR3: TGTGCCAGTGGGGGACTAGCGGGAGGTAAAGGAAATGAGCAGTTCTTC. V and J are TRBV19 and TRBJ2-1, with 15 bases lining up with TRBD2. The CDR3 length is 16 residues. V gave up 8 bases and J gave up 7 bases; unmatched junction bases: 9. Germline CDR1 LNHDA, CDR2 SQIVND (reference sequence).